The 30 T cell receptor beta chains below were found in one sample sequenced in a study of early T cells in non-severe SARS-CoV-2 infection. TCRdb reanalysed the 5' RACE reads using MiXCR and keeps one entry per CDR3 protein. The data contain 40,000 to 60,000 distinct CDR3 sequences, around 6.9% of them seen just once; the ten biggest clones take up less than 3.5%. Specimen: whole blood, collected at baseline. The receptors were sampled from an adult who was a healthcare worker with PCR-confirmed SARS-CoV-2 infection or an uninfected control (not recorded which).

Ten or more counts support this clonotype. This chain's CDR3 is CASSLSGNVGNTIYF. CDR3 nucleotides: TGTGCCAGCAGTTTATCGGGAAATGTTGGAAACACCATATATTTT. This rearrangement joins TRBV12-3 or TRBV12-4 to TRBJ1-3, with D unclear. The CDR3 extends over 15 amino acids. V gave up 2 bases and J gave up 3 bases, with 11 bases separating them.

This chain connects TRBV28 to TRBJ1-2; D remains ambiguous. This CDR3 contains 15 residues. Germline values: CDR1 MDHEN, CDR2 SYDVKM. V lost 2 bases and J 8 bases, leaving 18 bases between the germline ends. CDR3 amino acids: CASSLRQYLVGGYTF. As DNA, the CDR3 is TGTGCCAGCAGTTTACGTCAGTATCTGGTTGGGGGCTACACCTTC.

The chain has TRBV7-3 and TRBJ2-5; 7 bases are a match to TRBD2. After removal of 4 bases from V and 2 bases from J, the junction contained 4 bases not matched to a gene. The CDR3 has 14 amino acids. The germline V gene encodes CDR1 SGHTA and CDR2 FQGTGA. CDR3 amino acids: CASSSISGQETQYF. CDR3 in DNA: TGTGCCAGCAGCTCGATTAGCGGGCAAGAGACCCAGTACTTC.

This clonotype showed up just a few times. This sequence joins TRBV6-1 and TRBJ1-1, with D hard to call. The CDR3 is made up of 14 amino acids. Trimming stripped 3 bases from V and 2 bases from J, with 10 bases between. Per the germline V gene, CDR1 is MNHNS and CDR2 is SASEGT. CDR3 coding DNA: TGTGCCAGCAGTGAGGCGCAGCCAAACACTGAAGCTTTCTTT. This codes for CASSEAQPNTEAFF.

This clonotype has just a few counts. The CDR3 is CASRKTGGREKLFF. The CDR3 DNA reads as TGTGCCAGCAGGAAGACAGGGGGCCGTGAAAAACTGTTTTTT. The V call is TRBV6-5, the J call TRBJ1-4; 10 bases are shared with TRBD1. V was pared by 6 bases and J by 7 bases, with 5 bases of the junction left unmatched. The CDR3 is 14 amino acids. Germline V gene lookup returns CDR1 MNHEY and CDR2 SVGAGI.

The V and J genes are TRBV19 and TRBJ2-2; D uncertain. The CDR3 consists of 15 residues. Germline V gene data show CDR1 as LNHDA and CDR2 as SQIVND (reference sequence). Trimming stripped 5 bases from V and 3 bases from J, with 13 bases between. CDR3 protein: CASSVLGWDTGELFF. The CDR3 nucleotides read TGTGCCAGTAGTGTGCTAGGATGGGACACCGGGGAGCTGTTTTTT.

This clonotype showed up many times. The genes are TRBV19 and TRBJ2-1; tentatively, D is TRBD1 (6 bases). Trimming took off 3 bases at V and 4 bases at J, with 19 bases between the two ends. Germline V gives CDR1 LNHDA, CDR2 SQIVND (reference sequence). The CDR3 extends over 17 amino acids. This CDR3 is CASSIPVLGAGYNEQFF. For the CDR3, the DNA is TGTGCCAGTAGTATCCCCGTTTTGGGGGCCGGATACAATGAGCAGTTCTTC. Full variable domain (missing parts from reference TRBV19 and TRBJ2-1): DGGITQSPKYLFRKEGQNVTLSCEQNLNHDAMYWYRQDPGQGLRLIYYSQIVNDFQKGDIAEGYSVSREKKESFPLTVTSAQKNPTAFYLCASSIPVLGAGYNEQFFGPGTRLTVL.

This clonotype was seen repeatedly, ten times or more. This sequence joins TRBV7-3 and TRBJ2-2, with D possibly being TRBD1 (6 bases). The germline CDR1 and CDR2 sequences are SGHTA and FQGTGA. V lost 7 bases to trimming and J lost 6 bases, with 15 bases between them. The CDR3 is 14 amino acids. CDR3 coding DNA: TGTGCCAGCAATCCTACAGGGAGAGCCGGGGAGCTGTTTTTT. Translating gives CASNPTGRAGELFF.

The sample holds many counts of this clonotype. The J gene is TRBJ1-1, the V gene TRBV18; the match to TRBD1 covers 10 bases. This CDR3 comprises 15 residues. Germline V gene lookup returns CDR1 KGHSH and CDR2 LQKENI. Trimming took 3 bases from V and 0 from J; bases not matched to a gene: 1. The CDR3 DNA reads TGTGCCAGCTCACCGGGACAGGGGATGAACACTGAAGCTTTCTTT. It codes for CASSPGQGMNTEAFF.

The chain links TRBV27 to TRBJ1-5; TRBD1 matches at 10 bases. The CDR3 contains 16 residues. In germline, CDR1 is MNHEY, CDR2 SMNVEV (reference sequence). Trimming cost V 5 bases and J 2 bases; bases outside gene matches: 6. The DNA of the CDR3 is TGTGCCAGCAGTCCGGGACAGGGGAGGGGCAATCAGCCCCAGCATTTT. Translation gives CASSPGQGRGNQPQHF.

This clonotype has a count of ten or more. The V gene is TRBV20-1, the J gene TRBJ2-7; 9 bases map to TRBD1. CDR1 is DFQATT and CDR2 is SNEGSKA in the germline V gene (reference sequence). This CDR3 region has 15 residues. Trimming at V came to 0 bases and at J to 7 bases, leaving 10 bases not matched to a gene. As DNA, the CDR3 is TGCAGTGCTAGAGATCTGGGACAGGGTATTTGGGAGCAGTACTTC. Translating gives CSARDLGQGIWEQYF.

This clonotype was found many times. V and J are TRBV12-3 or TRBV12-4 and TRBJ1-4, with 8 bases identical to TRBD1. The CDR3 is made up of 14 amino acids. After removal of 4 bases from V and 3 bases from J, the junction contained 1 base not matched to a gene. The CDR3 reads CASSSTGANEKLFF. CDR3 nucleotides: TGTGCCAGCAGTTCGACAGGGGCTAATGAAAAACTGTTTTTT.

This clonotype showed up just a few times. The rearrangement joins TRBV5-6 to TRBJ2-3; either TRBD1 or TRBD2 may supply D (5 bases each). V dropped 1 base and J dropped 0 bases, with 9 bases sitting between them. The CDR3 extends over 15 amino acids. CDR1 and CDR2 (germline): SGHDT, YYEEEE. The CDR3 is CASSLSGPSTDTQYF. The CDR3 DNA reads TGTGCCAGCAGCTTGTCGGGGCCCAGCACAGATACGCAGTATTTT. Complete variable domain (other parts from reference TRBV5-6 and TRBJ2-3): DAGVTQSPTHLIKTRGQQVTLRCSPKSGHDTVSWYQQALGQGPQFIFQYYEEEERQRGNFPDRFSGHQFPNYSSELNVNALLLGDSALYLCASSLSGPSTDTQYFGPGTRLTVL.

At least ten counts were recorded for this clonotype. This chain uses TRBV14 with TRBJ2-3; D may be TRBD2 (6 bases). The CDR3 length is 13 residues. Germline V CDR1 and CDR2: SGHDN, FVKESK. Trimming removed 4 bases at V and 4 bases at J, with 9 bases between. CDR3 coding DNA: TGTGCCAGCAGCCTTGGAGGGCCAGATACGCAGTATTTT. Residues: CASSLGGPDTQYF.

This clonotype was counted between two and nine times. The V call is TRBV29-1, the J call TRBJ2-3; TRBD1 might be the D (5 bases). The CDR3 length is 13 residues. V shed 3 bases and J shed 0 bases, with 7 bases lying between them. CDR1 and CDR2 from the germline V gene are SQVTM and ANQGSEA. The CDR3 region has the DNA TGCAGCGTTGAGTCAGGGAGCACAGATACGCAGTATTTT. Protein: CSVESGSTDTQYF.

This clonotype was picked up many times. The chain is built from TRBV19 and TRBJ1-1, with D possibly TRBD1 on 6 matching bases. V lost 6 bases and J lost 1, with 6 bases in between. Germline assignment: CDR1 LNHDA and CDR2 SQIVND (reference sequence). The CDR3 runs 12 residues. For the CDR3, the DNA is TGTGCCAGTAGGACAGGGAACACTGAAGCTTTCTTT. Translation: CASRTGNTEAFF. The full variable domain, with the rest looked up from reference TRBV19 and TRBJ1-1, is DGGITQSPKYLFRKEGQNVTLSCEQNLNHDAMYWYRQDPGQGLRLIYYSQIVNDFQKGDIAEGYSVSREKKESFPLTVTSAQKNPTAFYLCASRTGNTEAFFGQGTRLTVV.

A word on this clonotype: A read error is likely, as this CDR3 ends without the conserved phenylalanine or tryptophan. The chain employs TRBV7-9 and TRBJ1-1; no firm D call. This CDR3 has 14 residues. Germline V lookup: CDR1 SEHNR, CDR2 FQNEAQ (reference sequence). V was trimmed by 1 base and J by 3 bases, leaving 9 bases between them. The CDR3 nucleotides are TGTGCCAGCAGCTTAGAAGGAGGGCACACTGAAGCTTTCATT. Protein product: CASSLEGGHTEAFI.

This clonotype was seen a handful of times. V and J are TRBV7-2 and TRBJ1-2, with D maybe TRBD1 (6 bases). There are 15 residues in the CDR3. Per the germline V gene, CDR1 is SGHTA and CDR2 is FQGNSA. V lost 4 bases to trimming and J lost 4 bases, with 16 bases between them. The CDR3 DNA follows: TGTGCCAGCAGCTCCCAGACAGGTCCTCTCTATGGCTACACCTTC. It specifies CASSSQTGPLYGYTF.

This clonotype was observed at least ten times. The junction shows a germline mismatch at one end, possibly a read error. J is TRBJ2-7 and V is TRBV7-7; the D is unclear. Germline V gene sequence: CDR1 SSHAT, CDR2 FNYEAQ (reference sequence). The CDR3 sequence is 13 residues long. CDR3 amino acids: CASSLSPAYEQYF. The DNA of the CDR3 is TGTGCTAGCAGCTTAAGTCCAGCTTACGAGCAGTACTTC.

The gene calls are TRBV10-1 and TRBJ2-2; D may be TRBD2 (7 bases). This CDR3 has 15 amino acids. Germline V gene data show CDR1 as WNHNN and CDR2 as SYGVQD (reference sequence). The ends were cut back, 7 bases at V and 3 bases at J, with 15 bases in the middle. The CDR3 bases are TGCGCCAGCATGCCGGGGGGCCGGTACACCGGGGAGCTGTTTTTT. Its translation is CASMPGGRYTGELFF.

This clonotype was detected only a few times. CDR3 coding DNA: TGCAGTGCTAGTAGCGCTGGGCCAGATACGCAGTATTTT. Its protein product is CSASSAGPDTQYF. The chain joins TRBV20-1 to TRBJ2-3; TRBD2 might be the D (5 bases). The CDR3 length is 13 residues. Between the trimmed V and J ends, which lost 3 bases and 4 bases, there was a span of 11 bases. Germline loops: CDR1 DFQATT, CDR2 SNEGSKA (reference sequence).

This clonotype was found many times. The chain employs TRBV6-1 and TRBJ2-1; D call uncertain. Germline V CDR1 and CDR2: MNHNS, SASEGT. V dropped 6 bases and J dropped 6 bases, with 18 bases sitting between them. This CDR3 has 15 residues. The CDR3 here is CASSGGESFSNEQFF. CDR3 DNA sequence: TGTGCCAGCAGCGGCGGTGAGTCCTTCAGCAATGAGCAGTTCTTC.

The chain joins TRBV7-8 to TRBJ1-3; D is possibly TRBD1 (5 bases). CDR1 SGHVS and CDR2 FQNEAQ come from the germline V gene. V was shortened by 5 bases and J by 2 bases, with 13 bases between the two germline ends. The CDR3 is 15 amino acids. For the CDR3, the DNA is TGTGCCAGCAGCCCCAGGGAGACTCCTGGAAACACCATATATTTT. This translates into CASSPRETPGNTIYF. Full variable domain (remainder filled in from reference TRBV7-8 and TRBJ1-3): GAGVSQSPRYKVAKRGQDVALRCDPISGHVSLFWYQQALGQGPEFLTYFQNEAQLDKSGLPSDRFFAERPEGSVSTLKIQRTQQEDSAVYLCASSPRETPGNTIYFGEGSWLTVV.

This clonotype was counted only a few times. The chain has TRBV24-1 and TRBJ2-7; no firm D call. The CDR3 totals 15 residues. Trimming took 4 bases from V and 6 from J, leaving 18 bases between them. The germline gives CDR1 KGHDR, CDR2 SFDVKD. The CDR3 loop reads CATSDPRTPTGEQYF. For the CDR3, the DNA is TGTGCCACCAGTGACCCCCGGACCCCGACCGGCGAGCAGTACTTC.

This clonotype was seen many times. V usage is TRBV2 and J usage is TRBJ2-3; TRBD1 matches at 9 bases. This CDR3 is 15 amino acids long. Germline CDR1 and CDR2: SNHLY and FYNNEI. The V gene end was trimmed by 8 bases and the J gene end by 1 base; junction bases not matched to a gene: 7. The CDR3 bases are TGTGCCAGCTCGGGGACAGGGCACGGCACAGATACGCAGTATTTT. Translating it yields CASSGTGHGTDTQYF.

This clonotype was seen repeatedly, ten times or more. CDR3 in DNA: TGTGCCAGCAGCCGTCGGGACAGAGGGTTATGGAATGAGCAGTTCTTC. Translation: CASSRRDRGLWNEQFF. The chain links TRBV13 to TRBJ2-1; 7 bases match TRBD1. The germline V gene encodes CDR1 PRHDT and CDR2 FYEKMQ (reference sequence). The CDR3 consists of 16 residues. Losses at the gene ends were 5 bases for V and 7 bases for J; bases not matched to a gene: 14. The entire variable domain, with the rest obtained from reference TRBV13 and TRBJ2-1, is as follows: AAGVIQSPRHLIKEKRETATLKCYPIPRHDTVYWYQQGPGQDPQFLISFYEKMQSDKGSIPDRFSAQQFSDYHSELNMSSLELGDSALYFCASSRRDRGLWNEQFFGPGTRLTVL.

This clonotype appeared many times. V gene TRBV7-9 combines with J gene TRBJ2-3; TRBD2 might be the D (6 bases). There are 14 residues in the CDR3. Trimming took off 7 bases at V and 4 bases at J, with 15 bases between the two ends. The germline gives CDR1 SEHNR, CDR2 FQNEAQ (reference sequence). The CDR3, as DNA: TGTGCCAGCACCTTTATGGGGAGGTCAGATACGCAGTATTTT. Translating it yields CASTFMGRSDTQYF.

The chain couples TRBV15 to TRBJ2-3, with 7 bases that match TRBD2. Unmatched junction bases numbered 6, after V lost 5 bases and J lost 1 base. Germline loops: CDR1 LNHNV, CDR2 YYDKDF (reference sequence). This CDR3 is built from 15 residues. In DNA form, the CDR3 reads TGTGCCACCAGCCCGACAGCGGGGCGCACAGATACGCAGTATTTT. This sequence encodes CATSPTAGRTDTQYF.

This clonotype has at least ten counts. The chain uses TRBV4-1 and TRBJ1-1; the match to TRBD1 covers 7 bases. With V trimmed by 7 bases and J by 4 bases, 15 bases remained unmatched. The V gene's germline CDR1 is MGHRA and CDR2 YSYEKL. The CDR3 is 16 amino acids. CDR3 coding DNA: TGCGCCAGCACCCCCGACAGGGACGGCGGATCCACTGAAGCTTTCTTT. Translated: CASTPDRDGGSTEAFF.

This chain uses TRBV6-5 with TRBJ1-3, with D possibly being TRBD1 (6 bases). V gave up 7 bases and J gave up 0 bases, with 10 bases separating them. There are 14 residues in the CDR3. CDR1 and CDR2 (germline): MNHEY, SVGAGI. The CDR3, as DNA: TGTGCCAGCACTCAGGGGAACTCTGGAAACACCATATATTTT. Its protein is CASTQGNSGNTIYF.